The next 32 T cell receptor beta chains were all read from a single sample in a study of Ad26.COV2.S vaccination and SARS-CoV-2 variants. Assay: immunoSEQ multiplex PCR; the TCRdb copy retains only in-frame clones and omits some. The sample carries some 290,000 clones, more than 70% recorded once. As to treatment: over 15 received Ad26.COV2.S at low or high dose, single or two shots; several received placebo; per-sample allocation not given. Specimen acquisition occurred on day 63 following the initial vaccine or placebo injection. The sample consisted of peripheral blood, taken in a trial of Ad26.COV2.S vaccine versus placebo. The receptors here all came from a person between 18 and 59 years old who received the Ad26.COV2.S COVID-19 vaccine or a placebo.

This clone was detected only a few times. The chain uses TRBV6-6 and TRBJ2-1; TRBD1 matches at 9 bases. With V trimmed by 5 bases and J by 6 bases, 11 bases remained unmatched. This CDR3 has 16 residues. Per the germline V gene, CDR1 is MNHNY and CDR2 is SVGAGI (reference sequence). CDR3: CASSRPPGQGVNEQFF. CDR3 in DNA: TGTGCCAGCAGTCGGCCCCCGGGACAGGGCGTCAATGAGCAGTTCTTC.

This clone was recorded once. The rearrangement links TRBV19 to TRBJ2-7, with 10 bases fitting TRBD2. In germline, CDR1 is LNHDA, CDR2 SQIVND (reference sequence). There are 15 residues in the CDR3. V dropped 5 bases and J dropped 3; count of bases not matched to a gene: 7. The CDR3 sequence: CASSRTSGEFYEQYF. The CDR3 DNA is TGTGCCAGTAGTCGAACTAGCGGGGAGTTCTACGAGCAGTACTTC. Filled out from reference TRBV19 and TRBJ2-7, the complete variable domain reads DGGITQSPKYLFRKEGQNVTLSCEQNLNHDAMYWYRQDPGQGLRLIYYSQIVNDFQKGDIAEGYSVSREKKESFPLTVTSAQKNPTAFYLCASSRTSGEFYEQYFGPGTRLTVT.

The gene calls are TRBV19 and TRBJ2-7; D gene unclear. The germline CDR1 and CDR2 sequences are LNHDA and SQIVND (reference sequence). The CDR3 contains 15 residues. V shed 4 bases and J shed 6 bases, with 19 bases lying between them. As DNA, the CDR3 is TGTGCCAGTAGTACGTGGAAGGAAGGGCAGCGCGAGCAGTACTTC. This gives the protein CASSTWKEGQREQYF.

The chain combines TRBV18 with TRBJ2-5, with TRBD2 matching 8 bases. The J segment lost 3 bases and the V segment lost 4 bases, leaving 1 base of the junction unmatched. This CDR3 is built from 13 residues. Germline lookup yields CDR1 KGHSH and CDR2 LQKENI. The CDR3 loop reads CASSHSGEETQYF. The DNA of the CDR3 is TGTGCCAGCTCACATAGCGGGGAAGAGACCCAGTACTTC.

This rearrangement joins TRBV5-1 to TRBJ2-1, with TRBD1 matching over 7 bases. The V and J ends lost 4 bases and 0 bases, in that order; junction bases with no gene match: 7. CDR3 length: 16 amino acids. Germline CDR1 is SGHRS and CDR2 is YFSETQ. CDR3 in amino acids: CASSHRQGSSYNEQFF. In DNA form, the CDR3 reads TGCGCCAGCAGCCACCGACAGGGAAGCTCCTACAATGAGCAGTTCTTC.

V is TRBV7-2 and J is TRBJ2-3, with D perhaps matching TRBD1 or TRBD2 (5 bases each). V lost 1 base and J 2 bases, leaving 13 bases between the germline ends. Germline values: CDR1 SGHTA, CDR2 FQGNSA. CDR3 size: 16 residues. The CDR3 sequence is CASSLGRGPVTDTQYF. DNA of the CDR3: TGTGCCAGCAGCTTAGGCCGGGGACCAGTCACAGATACGCAGTATTTT.

This rearrangement joins TRBV7-2 to TRBJ1-2, with D hard to call. The CDR3 has 13 amino acids. The V gene lost 4 bases and the J gene lost 6 bases, with 12 bases spanning the gap. Germline lookup yields CDR1 SGHTA and CDR2 FQGNSA. The CDR3 region has the DNA TGTGCCAGCAGCTGGACTCGTGAGGATGGCTACACCTTC. Protein sequence: CASSWTREDGYTF.

The chain carries TRBV5-1 and TRBJ2-5; D is ambiguous. CDR3 length: 14 residues. Trimming pared 3 bases from V and 5 bases from J, leaving 14 bases between. Germline V gives CDR1 SGHRS, CDR2 YFSETQ. This CDR3 reads CASSSLLPTETQYF. The DNA for the CDR3 is TGCGCCAGCAGCTCACTACTTCCCACGGAGACCCAGTACTTC.

The gene calls are TRBV19 and TRBJ1-5; TRBD1 matches 7 bases. The CDR3 has 17 residues. The germline V gene has CDR1 LNHDA and CDR2 SQIVND (reference sequence). V trimming: 2 bases; J trimming: 1 base; junction bases outside the gene matches: 8. The CDR3 DNA sequence: TGTGCCAGTAGTATATCAGGGGGGGCGCGGAGCAATCAGCCCCAGCATTTT. Translation gives CASSISGGARSNQPQHF.

V usage is TRBV6-6 and J usage is TRBJ1-6; D is unclear. The CDR3 totals 16 residues. Germline CDR1 and CDR2: MNHNY and SVGAGI (reference sequence). Trimming pared 5 bases from V and 8 bases from J, leaving 19 bases between. Written as DNA, the CDR3 is TGTGCCAGCAGTCGACCCTCCGGGAGGGTGGATTCACCCCTCCACTTT. As protein: CASSRPSGRVDSPLHF.

The gene calls are TRBV6-6 and TRBJ1-1; D is unclear. Per the germline V gene, CDR1 is MNHNY and CDR2 is SVGAGI (reference sequence). CDR3 length equals 13 residues. V lost 2 bases and J lost 1, with 5 bases in between. CDR3 amino acids: CASSYAGNTEAFF. The CDR3 DNA follows: TGTGCCAGCAGTTACGCGGGGAACACTGAAGCTTTCTTT.

The V and J genes are TRBV2 and TRBJ1-4, with D perhaps TRBD1 (5 bases). The CDR3 length is 15 residues. V lost 7 bases, J lost 0 bases, and 12 bases lay in between. Per the germline V gene, CDR1 is SNHLY and CDR2 is FYNNEI. The CDR3 is CASTRDGATNEKLFF. CDR3 DNA: TGTGCCAGCACCCGGGACGGAGCAACTAATGAAAAACTGTTTTTT.

This clone was recorded only once. The chain recombines TRBV7-9 with TRBJ1-6, with D maybe TRBD1 (6 bases). Germline V gives CDR1 SEHNR, CDR2 FQNEAQ (reference sequence). This CDR3 is 15 amino acids long. V dropped 5 bases and J dropped 7 bases, with 15 bases sitting between them. CDR3 sequence (DNA): TGTGCCAGCAGCCCTCCAGGGGTTTGGAATTCACCCCTCCACTTT. Translation: CASSPPGVWNSPLHF.

In its sample, this clone was seen once. Other nucleotide sequences in the sample specify the same CDR3. The rearrangement joins TRBV12-3 or TRBV12-4 to TRBJ2-5, with D hard to call. Deletions cut 2 bases from V and 4 bases from J, with 2 bases between. The CDR3 loop spans 11 amino acids. CDR3 DNA: TGTGCCAGCAGTTTACGAGAGACCCAGTACTTC. Protein: CASSLRETQYF.

The chain couples TRBV6-2 or TRBV6-3 to TRBJ2-2; the match to TRBD1 covers 9 bases. CDR3 length: 20 amino acids. The J segment lost 6 bases and the V segment lost 0 bases, leaving 17 bases of the junction unmatched. Germline V gene sequence: CDR1 MNHEY, CDR2 SVGEGT. The DNA for the CDR3 is TGTGCCAGCAGTTACTCGAGGGGGGGACAGGGAAGTCGAAGTCCCGGGGAGCTGTTTTTT. This gives the protein CASSYSRGGQGSRSPGELFF.

The CDR3 loop reads CAWCAGSNSPLHF. The CDR3 nucleotides are TGTGCCTGGTGTGCAGGGAGTAATTCACCCCTCCACTTT. The gene calls are TRBV30 and TRBJ1-6; D possibly corresponds to TRBD1 (5 bases). Per the germline V gene, CDR1 is GTSNPN and CDR2 is SVGIG (reference sequence). This CDR3 has 13 amino acids. Trimming took 5 bases from V and 6 from J, leaving 11 bases between them.

The chain employs TRBV7-2 and TRBJ1-1; tentatively, D is TRBD1 (5 bases). This CDR3 is built from 16 residues. The V gene's germline CDR1 is SGHTA and CDR2 FQGNSA. The V and J ends lost 6 bases and 3 bases respectively, with 20 bases between them. For the CDR3, the DNA is TGTGCCAGCAGTTCCGGGACGCACTTAACGTACACTGAAGCTTTCTTT. It yields the protein CASSSGTHLTYTEAFF.

This clone came up once. V is TRBV19 and J is TRBJ1-1, with D unresolved. Germline V CDR1 and CDR2: LNHDA, SQIVND (reference sequence). V was clipped by 5 bases and J by 5 bases, with 15 bases between them. The length of the CDR3 is 14 residues. Here the CDR3 reads CASSPHSRATEAFF. The CDR3 nucleotides read TGTGCCAGTAGTCCCCATAGCCGTGCGACTGAAGCTTTCTTT.

In regard to this clone: One end of the junction does not line up with germline, which may come from a read error. The chain joins TRBV7-7 to TRBJ2-2, with TRBD2 matching over 11 bases. CDR3 size: 17 residues. Germline V gives CDR1 SSHAT, CDR2 FNYEAQ (reference sequence). The CDR3 reads CASSRNLAGGGAGELFF. The CDR3 DNA is TGTGCTAGCAGCCGGAATCTAGCGGGGGGCGGCGCCGGGGAGCTGTTTTTT. The full variable domain, rest sourced from reference TRBV7-7 and TRBJ2-2, is GAGVSQSPRYKVTKRGQDVTLRCDPISSHATLYWYQQALGQGPEFLTYFNYEAQPDKSGLPSDRFSAERPEGSISTLTIQRTEQRDSAMYRCASSRNLAGGGAGELFFGEGSRLTVL.

V is TRBV5-5 and J is TRBJ2-1; no definite D call. CDR1 is SGHKS and CDR2 is YYEKEE in the germline V gene (reference sequence). V was trimmed by 2 bases and J by 8 bases, leaving 17 bases between them. The CDR3 length is 15 residues. The CDR3 nucleotides read TGTGCCAGCAGCTTAACTCCCCGAGCGTGGGATGAGCAGTTCTTC. It yields the protein CASSLTPRAWDEQFF.

This clone was seen only once. The rearrangement uses TRBV6-4 and TRBJ2-2; 7 nucleotides align to TRBD1. The V gene end was trimmed by 5 bases and the J gene end by 3 bases; junction bases not matched to a gene: 3. The length of the CDR3 is 14 residues. Germline V gene sequence: CDR1 MRHNA, CDR2 SNTAGT. CDR3 region: CASSSTGDTGELFF. The CDR3 DNA reads as TGTGCCAGCAGTTCCACAGGGGACACCGGGGAGCTGTTTTTT.

For the CDR3, the DNA is TGCGCCAGCAGCCAAGAACATCGGATTACTGAAGCTTTCTTT. Translated, it gives CASSQEHRITEAFF. The genes are TRBV4-3 and TRBJ1-1; D is uncertain. The V end was cut by 0 bases, the J end by 5 bases, with 10 bases between. The CDR3 extends over 14 amino acids. Germline lookup yields CDR1 LGHNA and CDR2 YSLEER.

V usage is TRBV25-1 and J usage is TRBJ1-1; D remains ambiguous. Between the trimmed V and J ends, which lost 1 base and 3 bases, there was a span of 6 bases. The germline V gene has CDR1 MGHDK and CDR2 SYGVNS. CDR3 length: 13 residues. The CDR3 DNA reads as TGTGCCAGCAGTGAATTCGTGGACACTGAAGCTTTCTTT. Its translation: CASSEFVDTEAFF. The complete variable domain, with remaining parts taken from reference TRBV25-1 and TRBJ1-1, reads EADIYQTPRYLVIGTGKKITLECSQTMGHDKMYWYQQDPGMELHLIHYSYGVNSTEKGDLSSESTVSRIRTEHFPLTLESARPSHTSQYLCASSEFVDTEAFFGQGTRLTVV.

The chain uses TRBV21-1 and TRBJ2-3; TRBD2 reflects the table's D call only, with no check against the DNA. TRBV21-1 is recorded as a pseudogene. The CDR3 contains 16 residues. The CDR3 here is CATSGGLHSSTDTQYF. Here the CDR3 DNA reads TGTGCCACTAGCGGGGGGCTTCATTCTAGCACAGATACGCAGTATTTT.

The sample holds a few counts of this clone. Other nucleotide sequences in the sample specify the same CDR3. The chain couples TRBV18 to TRBJ1-2, with D possibly matching TRBD1 (5 bases). Germline CDR1 is KGHSH and CDR2 is LQKENI. This CDR3 is 13 amino acids long. V was clipped by 2 bases and J by 3 bases, with 7 bases between them. The CDR3 DNA sequence: TGTGCCAGCTCACCAGGGGGGGACTATGGCTACACCTTC. Translated, it gives CASSPGGDYGYTF.

V usage is TRBV7-9 and J usage is TRBJ2-5; tentatively, D is TRBD1 (5 bases). This CDR3 is 17 amino acids long. The germline gives CDR1 SEHNR, CDR2 FQNEAQ (reference sequence). V lost 4 bases and J 5 bases, leaving 23 bases between the germline ends. This chain's CDR3 is CASSSAQTQVLGETQYF. The CDR3 DNA is TGTGCCAGCAGCTCCGCCCAAACACAGGTTTTGGGGGAGACCCAGTACTTC.

The chain couples TRBV6-1 to TRBJ1-4; TRBD1 aligns across 8 bases. This CDR3 has 15 amino acids. With V trimmed by 2 bases and J by 7 bases, 6 bases remained unmatched. Germline CDR1 MNHNS, CDR2 SASEGT. The CDR3 reads CASSEYGTGSEKLFF. CDR3 in DNA: TGTGCCAGCAGTGAATATGGGACAGGCTCTGAAAAACTGTTTTTT.

This chain joins TRBV27 and TRBJ2-2; TRBD1 might be the D (6 bases). Trimming pared 5 bases from V and 6 bases from J, leaving 19 bases between. The length of the CDR3 is 16 residues. The germline V gene encodes CDR1 MNHEY and CDR2 SMNVEV (reference sequence). The CDR3 nucleotides read TGTGCCAGCAGTCTCTCAGGGACAAGGAATCCCGGGGAGCTGTTTTTT. This sequence encodes CASSLSGTRNPGELFF.

The chain combines TRBV27 with TRBJ2-6; TRBD1 matches 7 bases. Germline trimming cut 5 bases from V and 4 bases from J; bases unmatched to any gene: 11. The germline gives CDR1 MNHEY, CDR2 SMNVEV (reference sequence). CDR3 length: 17 residues. Here the CDR3 reads CASSPRLQGVGANVLTF. CDR3 DNA: TGTGCCAGCAGTCCCCGTTTGCAGGGGGTCGGGGCCAACGTCCTGACTTTC.

A note on this clone: The junction and the germline gene differ at one end; a read error may be behind it. V is TRBV7-2 and J is TRBJ1-1; D is uncertain. This CDR3 is 13 amino acids long. CDR1 and CDR2 from the germline V gene are SGHTA and FQGNSA. CDR3 DNA: TGTGCCAGCAGCCCAGGACCGAGCACTGAAACTTTCTTT. Translation gives CASSPGPSTETFF.

This chain joins TRBV3-1 (or the pseudogene TRBV3-2) and TRBJ1-1; a possible D gene is TRBD1 (5 bases). The CDR3 runs to 13 residues. Germline CDR1 is LGHDT and CDR2 is YNNKEL (reference sequence). Trimming removed 4 bases at V and 5 bases at J, with 11 bases between. CDR3 sequence reads: CASSPGRRTEAFF. The CDR3 coding sequence is TGTGCCAGCAGCCCGGGACGACGGACTGAAGCTTTCTTT.

This chain joins TRBV28 and TRBJ1-5; D call uncertain. CDR1 is MDHEN, CDR2 SYDVKM, per germline. V lost 5 bases and J lost 0, with 8 bases in between. The CDR3 is made up of 14 amino acids. CDR3 protein: CASSRTDSNQPQHF. The CDR3 DNA follows: TGTGCCAGCAGTCGTACAGATAGCAATCAGCCCCAGCATTTT.